Listed below are T cell receptor beta chains from one sample, sequenced in a study of T cell changes during pregnancy in multiple sclerosis. Here immunoSEQ multiplex PCR was the method, and the copy in TCRdb shows in-frame clones only, minus some. The sample carries 36,000 or so clones, approximately 90% recorded once. Source: CD4+ T cells from peripheral blood mononuclear cells, taken in the first trimester of pregnancy. The receptors were sampled from a female donor with multiple sclerosis, enrolled in a pregnancy study. CDR3s include the opening cysteine and the closing phenylalanine or tryptophan. A D gene is named only where the DNA matches it firmly. Only some rows state a clone size, as once, few, many or a class for expanded clones.

v_gene	d_gene	j_gene	abundance	CDR3aa	CDR3nt
TRBV30	NA	TRBJ2-7	NA	CAWSEGGSYEQYF	TGTGCCTGGAGTGAGGGGGGGAGCTACGAGCAGTACTTC
TRBV7-8	TRBD1	TRBJ1-1	once	CASSLADRGAAFF	TGTGCCAGCAGCTTAGCGGACAGGGGGGCAGCTTTCTTT
TRBV5-8	NA	TRBJ2-1	NA	CASSAYRIRSYNEQFF	TGTGCCAGCAGCGCATACAGGATACGCTCCTACAATGAGCAGTTCTTC
TRBV6-6	TRBD1	TRBJ1-4	NA	CASSYSSPGGREKLFF	TGTGCCAGCAGTTACTCGTCCCCAGGGGGTCGTGAAAAACTGTTTTTT
TRBV6-6	NA	TRBJ1-2	NA	CASSYTRDNGYTF	TGTGCCAGCAGTTATACCAGAGACAATGGCTACACCTTC
TRBV6-5	NA	TRBJ2-3	NA	CASRKQGAFTDTQYF	TGTGCCAGCAGAAAACAGGGAGCCTTCACAGATACGCAGTATTTT
TRBV2	NA	TRBJ1-5	NA	CASNGGSPNQPQHF	TGTGCCAGCAACGGGGGATCCCCCAATCAGCCCCAGCATTTT
TRBV5-1	TRBD1	TRBJ1-3	once	CASSPGQGSGSGNTIYF	TGCGCCAGCAGCCCGGGACAGGGTTCTGGCTCTGGAAACACCATATATTTT
TRBV5-8	TRBD1	TRBJ1-3	NA	CASSLIQGATSGNTIYF	TGTGCCAGCAGCTTGATACAGGGGGCGACATCTGGAAACACCATATATTTT
TRBV4-2	TRBD2	TRBJ2-3	NA	CASSQDRGGLAGDGGTDTQYF	TGTGCCAGCAGCCAAGATCGAGGGGGTCTAGCGGGAGACGGGGGGACAGATACGCAGTATTTT
TRBV4-1	TRBD2	TRBJ2-1	once	CASSQDQGLAGVRQFF	TGCGCCAGCAGCCAAGATCAGGGACTAGCGGGAGTCAGGCAGTTCTTC